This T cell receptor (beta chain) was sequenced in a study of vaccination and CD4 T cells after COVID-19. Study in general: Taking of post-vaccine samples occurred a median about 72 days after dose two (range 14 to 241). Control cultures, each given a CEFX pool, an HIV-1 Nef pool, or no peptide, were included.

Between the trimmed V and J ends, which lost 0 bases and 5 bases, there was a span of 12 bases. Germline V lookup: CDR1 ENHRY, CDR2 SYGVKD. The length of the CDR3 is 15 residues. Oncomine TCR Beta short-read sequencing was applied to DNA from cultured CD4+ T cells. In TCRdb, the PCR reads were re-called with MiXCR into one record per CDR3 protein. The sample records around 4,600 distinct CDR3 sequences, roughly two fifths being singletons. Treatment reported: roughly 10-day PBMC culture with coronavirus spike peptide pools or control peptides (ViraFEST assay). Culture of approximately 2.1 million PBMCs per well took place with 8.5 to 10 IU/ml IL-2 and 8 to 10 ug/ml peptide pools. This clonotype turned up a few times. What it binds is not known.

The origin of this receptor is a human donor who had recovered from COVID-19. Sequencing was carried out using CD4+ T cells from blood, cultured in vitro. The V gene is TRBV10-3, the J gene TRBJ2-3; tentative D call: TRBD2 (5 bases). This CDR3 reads CAISESRAARDTQYF. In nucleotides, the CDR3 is TGTGCCATCAGTGAGTCGAGGGCAGCACGAGATACGCAGTATTTT.